Listed here are 5 T cell receptor beta chains from one sample, sequenced in a study of metastatic and nonmetastatic thyroid tumors. Patients were all untreated before their thyroid surgery. TCRdb re-processed the PCR reads through MiXCR. Of more than 15,000 clones in the sample, roughly 25% were seen once. The sample taken for sequencing was blood. These TCRs come from a male donor with papillary thyroid cancer or a benign thyroid nodule (not recorded which). Some clones in this sample may be carry-over from other donors' samples.

Ten or more counts support this clone. V usage is TRBV6-1 and J usage is TRBJ2-7; D is tentatively TRBD1 or TRBD2 (5 bases each). CDR1 and CDR2 (germline): MNHNS, SASEGT. The ends were cut back, 6 bases at V and 2 bases at J, with 17 bases in the middle. This CDR3 spans 15 amino acids. In DNA, the CDR3 is TGTGCCAGCAGAGGGACGGGCCAACGGACCTACGAGCAGTACTTC. Protein product: CASRGTGQRTYEQYF.

This clone has at least ten counts. This chain uses TRBV5-5 with TRBJ2-5; D is undetermined. CDR3 size: 14 residues. Trimming took 0 bases from V and 2 from J, leaving 8 bases between them. Germline V CDR1 and CDR2: SGHKS, YYEKEE (reference sequence). As DNA, the CDR3 is TGTGCCAGCAGCTTGGAGTGGATACAAGAGACCCAGTACTTC. It is translated as CASSLEWIQETQYF.

V usage is TRBV10-3 and J usage is TRBJ1-6; 9 bases are shared with TRBD1. The germline CDR1 and CDR2 sequences are ENHRY and SYGVKD. V was clipped by 0 bases and J by 6 bases; unmatched bases: 9. The CDR3 runs 18 residues. In DNA form, the CDR3 reads TGTGCCATCAGTGAGTCGGCGGGACAGGGTGGTCGTAATTCACCCCTCCACTTT. Translating it yields CAISESAGQGGRNSPLHF.

This clone was seen ten or more times. The rearrangement joins TRBV6-5 to TRBJ1-1; 7 positions agree with TRBD1. V trimming: 3 bases; J trimming: 11 bases; junction bases outside the gene matches: 6. Germline values: CDR1 MNHEY, CDR2 SVGAGI. The CDR3 length is 12 residues. The CDR3, as DNA: TGTGCCAGCAGTTATAGGCGGGGACAGGCTTTCTTT. Amino acids: CASSYRRGQAFF.

This chain uses TRBV6-1 with TRBJ1-5; the D is unclear. Germline V gene lookup returns CDR1 MNHNS and CDR2 SASEGT. Trimming removed 6 bases from V and 0 bases from J, with 18 bases in between. The CDR3 runs 17 residues. This chain's CDR3 is CASRTRNTDYSNQPQHF. The CDR3 nucleotides are TGTGCCAGCAGAACCCGGAACACGGACTATAGCAATCAGCCCCAGCATTTT.